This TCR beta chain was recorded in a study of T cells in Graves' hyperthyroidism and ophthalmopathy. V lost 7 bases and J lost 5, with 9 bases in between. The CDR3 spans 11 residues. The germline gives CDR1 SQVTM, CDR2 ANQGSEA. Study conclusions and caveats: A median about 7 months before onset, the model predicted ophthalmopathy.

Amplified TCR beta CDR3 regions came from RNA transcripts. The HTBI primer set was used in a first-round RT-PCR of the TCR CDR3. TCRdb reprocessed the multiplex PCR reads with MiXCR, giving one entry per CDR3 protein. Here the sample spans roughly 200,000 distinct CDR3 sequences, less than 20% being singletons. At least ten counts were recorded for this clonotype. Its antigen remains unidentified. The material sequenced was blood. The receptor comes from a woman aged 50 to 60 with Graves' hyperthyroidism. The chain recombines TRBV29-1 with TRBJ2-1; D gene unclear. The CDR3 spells CSASANNEQFF. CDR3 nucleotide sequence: TGCAGCGCCAGCGCGAACAATGAGCAGTTCTTC.